The next 29 T cell receptor beta chains were all read from a single sample in a study of control samples from healthy donors and cancer patients. The table came from immunoSEQ multiplex PCR; TCRdb's copy has only in-frame clones and leaves some out. The sample consists of about 170,000 clones, roughly 90% of them appearing once. The sequencing input was blood. Receptors were obtained from a man aged 25 to 45 in good health.

The chain employs TRBV18 and TRBJ2-3, with D perhaps matching TRBD2 (5 bases). The CDR3 spans 13 residues. In germline, CDR1 is KGHSH, CDR2 LQKENI. The V end lost 2 bases, the J end lost 3 bases, and 6 bases lay between the germline ends. CDR3 sequence: CASSPGGTDTQYF. The CDR3 DNA is TGTGCCAGCTCACCAGGAGGTACAGATACGCAGTATTTT. Full variable domain (remainder filled in from reference TRBV18 and TRBJ2-3): NAGVMQNPRHLVRRRGQEARLRCSPMKGHSHVYWYRQLPEEGLKFMVYLQKENIIDESGMPKERFSAEFPKEGPSILRIQQVVRGDSAAYFCASSPGGTDTQYFGPGTRLTVL.

This chain connects TRBV30 to TRBJ1-3; D is uncertain. Germline V gene lookup returns CDR1 GTSNPN and CDR2 SVGIG (reference sequence). This CDR3 contains 14 residues. V lost 0 bases and J lost 0, with 6 bases in between. CDR3 sequence reads: CAWSVGLSGNTIYF. The CDR3 region has the DNA TGTGCCTGGAGTGTAGGGCTCTCTGGAAACACCATATATTTT.

The chain couples TRBV28 to TRBJ2-1; D may match TRBD1 or TRBD2 (5 bases each). Germline V CDR1 and CDR2: MDHEN, SYDVKM. V lost 5 bases, J lost 7 bases, and 21 bases lay in between. The CDR3 contains 16 residues. CDR3 nucleotides: TGTGCCAGCAGTGTCCGGGGCGGGCGAGTAGGGAATGAGCAGTTCTTC. It is translated as CASSVRGGRVGNEQFF.

The CDR3 protein is CASNPGRVHSYNEQFF. CDR3 coding DNA: TGTGCCAGCAACCCCGGGAGGGTTCACTCCTACAATGAGCAGTTCTTC. This chain joins TRBV28 and TRBJ2-1; 8 bases are shared with TRBD2. Germline V CDR1 and CDR2: MDHEN, SYDVKM. The CDR3 covers 16 residues. The V gene end was trimmed by 7 bases and the J gene end by 0 bases; junction bases not matched to a gene: 8.

Only one count was recorded for this clone. This chain joins TRBV6-6 and TRBJ2-7; 9 nucleotides match TRBD1. The germline V gene encodes CDR1 MNHNY and CDR2 SVGAGI (reference sequence). The junction had 8 bases not matched to a gene; V was cut back by 7 bases and J by 4 bases. This CDR3 has 14 residues. CDR3 in DNA: TGTGCCAGCACCAAGGGGACAGGGTTATACGAGCAGTACTTC. Its protein product is CASTKGTGLYEQYF.

The genes are TRBV3-1 (or the pseudogene TRBV3-2) and TRBJ2-1, with 14 bases matching TRBD2. Looked up from germline, CDR1 is LGHDT and CDR2 is YNNKEL (reference sequence). The CDR3 totals 17 residues. The ends lost 4 bases at V and 4 bases at J; junction bases unmatched: 6. The CDR3 DNA reads TGTGCCAGCAGCCCGGGACTAGCGGGAGTCCCATACAATGAGCAGTTCTTC. This codes for CASSPGLAGVPYNEQFF.

This clone was detected once. V and J are TRBV12-3 or TRBV12-4 and TRBJ2-3, with D hard to call. V was shortened by 5 bases and J by 8 bases, with 11 bases between the two germline ends. This CDR3 is built from 12 residues. CDR3 in DNA: TGTGCCAGCAGTACCTCCTATCGTACGCAGTATTTT. Translation: CASSTSYRTQYF.

Here the CDR3 reads CASSLLQGRTYGYTF. CDR3 bases: TGTGCCAGCAGCTTGTTACAGGGTCGTACCTATGGCTACACCTTC. V gene TRBV5-6 combines with J gene TRBJ1-2; D is perhaps TRBD1 (6 bases). Trimming took off 1 base at V and 4 bases at J, with 14 bases between the two ends. The CDR3 length is 15 residues. CDR1 SGHDT and CDR2 YYEEEE come from the germline V gene.

This chain links TRBV9 with TRBJ1-4; D may be TRBD1 (6 bases). This CDR3 comprises 19 residues. Germline V gene data show CDR1 as SGDLS and CDR2 as YYNGEE. V lost 0 bases, J lost 1 base, and 19 bases lay in between. This chain's CDR3 is CASSVARGGRLITNEKLFF. In nucleotides, the CDR3 is TGTGCCAGCAGCGTAGCTAGAGGGGGGCGCCTGATAACTAATGAAAAACTGTTTTTT.

A single count supports this clone. The J gene is TRBJ2-1, the V gene TRBV7-9; 10 positions match TRBD2. The germline V gene has CDR1 SEHNR and CDR2 FQNEAQ (reference sequence). Germline trimming cut 1 base from V and 8 bases from J; bases unmatched to any gene: 5. The CDR3 is 15 amino acids. CDR3 nucleotides: TGTGCCAGCAGCTTAGATTCCCTAGCGGGAGATGAGCAGTTCTTC. As protein: CASSLDSLAGDEQFF.

The V call is TRBV5-4, the J call TRBJ2-3; D possibly corresponds to TRBD2 (6 bases). The germline V gene has CDR1 SGHNT and CDR2 YYREEE (reference sequence). V lost 4 bases to trimming and J lost 5 bases, with 23 bases between them. The CDR3 contains 17 residues. The CDR3 coding sequence is TGTGCCAGCAGCACGATAACGGACTATCCCGGGGGAGATACGCAGTATTTT. It translates to CASSTITDYPGGDTQYF.

V and J are TRBV7-3 and TRBJ2-2; D uncertain. Trimming cost V 5 bases and J 4 bases, with 8 bases left between them. The CDR3 totals 13 residues. Germline V CDR1 and CDR2: SGHTA, FQGTGA. The CDR3 protein is CASSPMATGELFF. The CDR3 region has the DNA TGTGCCAGCAGCCCGATGGCCACCGGGGAGCTGTTTTTT.

This clone was observed once. The chain is built from TRBV29-1 and TRBJ2-3; 7 bases are shared with TRBD2. The germline V gene has CDR1 SQVTM and CDR2 ANQGSEA. With 7 bases clipped from V and 0 bases from J, the junction kept 4 bases outside the gene matches. The CDR3 sequence is 13 residues long. This CDR3 reads CSGRTRSTDTQYF. CDR3 coding DNA: TGCAGCGGGCGGACTAGAAGCACAGATACGCAGTATTTT.

This clone was observed once. The V and J genes are TRBV24-1 and TRBJ2-3; TRBD2 matches at 11 bases. The V segment lost 4 bases and the J segment 2 bases; nucleotides outside the gene matches: 4. There are 16 residues in the CDR3. CDR1 and CDR2 (germline): KGHDR, SFDVKD. This chain's CDR3 is CATSDSTSGDTDTQYF. In DNA, the CDR3 is TGTGCCACCAGTGACTCGACTAGCGGGGACACAGATACGCAGTATTTT.

This rearrangement joins TRBV19 to TRBJ1-2; TRBD1 is a possible D gene (6 bases). The V end lost 8 bases, the J end lost 5 bases, and 12 bases lay between the germline ends. CDR1 is LNHDA and CDR2 is SQIVND in the germline V gene (reference sequence). CDR3 length equals 12 residues. The CDR3, as DNA: TGTGCCAGTTTAGGGGGACCTTATGGCTACACCTTC. Its protein product is CASLGGPYGYTF.

The J gene is TRBJ2-3, the V gene TRBV9; 10 bases agree with TRBD2. Trimming took 0 bases from V and 6 from J; bases not matched to a gene: 10. Per the germline V gene, CDR1 is SGDLS and CDR2 is YYNGEE. This CDR3 has 17 residues. The CDR3 DNA follows: TGTGCCAGCAGCGTAGGACCCAGCGGGGGGGTGCGGGATACGCAGTATTTT. Translating gives CASSVGPSGGVRDTQYF.

The rearrangement uses TRBV19 and TRBJ1-1; TRBD1 is a possible D gene (5 bases). CDR1 is LNHDA and CDR2 is SQIVND in the germline V gene (reference sequence). V shed 5 bases and J shed 1 base, with 11 bases lying between them. The CDR3 is made up of 14 amino acids. The CDR3 protein is CASSWRGENTEAFF. In DNA, the CDR3 is TGTGCCAGTAGTTGGCGGGGGGAGAACACTGAAGCTTTCTTT.

The chain uses TRBV7-2 and TRBJ2-1, with 7 bases identical to TRBD1. After removal of 3 bases from V and 10 bases from J, the junction contained 6 bases not matched to a gene. CDR3 length: 13 residues. Looked up from germline, CDR1 is SGHTA and CDR2 is FQGNSA. CDR3 nucleotides: TGTGCCAGCAGCTTGGTCGACAGGGACGAGCAGTTCTTC. It codes for CASSLVDRDEQFF.

The gene calls are TRBV6-2 or TRBV6-3 and TRBJ1-6, with unresolved D. Germline CDR1 is MNHEY and CDR2 is SVGEGT. V was trimmed by 5 bases and J by 13 bases, leaving 18 bases between them. This CDR3 is 14 amino acids long. Written as DNA, the CDR3 is TGTGCCAGCAGTGGCCCGGCGTTCCGAGAGCCCCTCCACTTT. Translating gives CASSGPAFREPLHF.

The V call is TRBV28, the J call TRBJ1-2; D possibly corresponds to TRBD1 (6 bases). The V and J ends lost 2 bases and 8 bases respectively, with 12 bases between them. The CDR3 length is 13 residues. Germline V lookup: CDR1 MDHEN, CDR2 SYDVKM. CDR3 DNA sequence: TGTGCCAGCAGTTTACGGGGGGCAGAGGGCTACACCTTC. Amino acids: CASSLRGAEGYTF.

The chain combines TRBV3-1 (or the pseudogene TRBV3-2) with TRBJ2-3; D unresolved. The CDR3 sequence is 15 residues long. V was clipped by 1 base and J by 6 bases, with 14 bases between them. The V gene's germline CDR1 is LGHDT and CDR2 YNNKEL (reference sequence). CDR3 bases: TGTGCCAGCAGCCAAGGGACCAGTGGATCGGATACGCAGTATTTT. This codes for CASSQGTSGSDTQYF.

The chain has TRBV24-1 and TRBJ1-2, with a weak D call TRBD1 (6 bases). The germline V and J ends were trimmed by 4 bases and 5 bases, with 19 bases remaining between them. CDR1 KGHDR and CDR2 SFDVKD come from the germline V gene. The CDR3 extends over 16 amino acids. CDR3 coding DNA: TGTGCCACCAGTGAGGGCGTGGGGGCCGGCACGTATGGCTACACCTTC. This encodes CATSEGVGAGTYGYTF.

The CDR3 DNA sequence: TGTGCCAGCCTGCCGACAGGGCCTCCCGTTGGCTACACCTTC. Translation: CASLPTGPPVGYTF. The J gene is TRBJ1-2, the V gene TRBV6-5; TRBD1 matches 7 bases. The CDR3 extends over 14 amino acids. The V and J ends lost 8 bases and 7 bases, in that order; junction bases with no gene match: 13. CDR1 and CDR2 (germline): MNHEY, SVGAGI.

CDR3 in DNA: TGTGCCAGCAGTGACCCCGGACAGGGGAGCTACGAGCAGTACTTC. Protein sequence: CASSDPGQGSYEQYF. The gene calls are TRBV6-1 and TRBJ2-7; 9 nucleotides agree with TRBD1. Losses at the gene ends were 3 bases for V and 3 bases for J; bases not matched to a gene: 6. This CDR3 is built from 15 residues. Germline CDR1 is MNHNS and CDR2 is SASEGT.

This clone showed up just once. V gene TRBV28 combines with J gene TRBJ1-5, with D possibly matching TRBD1 (6 bases). This CDR3 is 15 amino acids long. Germline V lookup: CDR1 MDHEN, CDR2 SYDVKM. V lost 1 base and J lost 1, with 8 bases in between. The CDR3 region has the DNA TGTGCCAGCAGTTTATCAGGGGACAGCAATCAGCCCCAGCATTTT. It specifies CASSLSGDSNQPQHF.

The V and J genes are TRBV29-1 and TRBJ2-3, with D possibly matching TRBD2 (5 bases). V lost 3 bases, J lost 2 bases, and 21 bases lay in between. The CDR3 has 17 amino acids. CDR1 SQVTM and CDR2 ANQGSEA come from the germline V gene. CDR3 region: CSVDRLLDAGITDTQYF. In nucleotides, the CDR3 is TGCAGCGTTGACCGCCTGCTGGATGCCGGGATCACAGATACGCAGTATTTT.

This sequence joins TRBV6-5 and TRBJ1-3; TRBD1 matches 8 bases. The CDR3 is 16 residues long. V lost 4 bases, J lost 4 bases, and 9 bases stayed unmatched. Per the germline V gene, CDR1 is MNHEY and CDR2 is SVGAGI. The chain's CDR3 is CASSFIRGQSGNTIYF. The CDR3, as DNA: TGTGCCAGCAGTTTTATCAGGGGGCAATCGGGAAACACCATATATTTT.

The CDR3 region is CASSPRTERPYGYTF. In nucleotides, the CDR3 is TGTGCCAGTAGTCCCCGGACAGAGAGACCCTATGGCTACACCTTC. The chain uses TRBV19 and TRBJ1-2; TRBD1 is a possible D gene (6 bases). The germline CDR1 and CDR2 sequences are LNHDA and SQIVND (reference sequence). V was cut by 5 bases and J by 4 bases, with 17 bases left in between. The CDR3 totals 15 residues.

Turning to this clone: Additional DNA sequences in this sample encode the identical CDR3. The V and J genes are TRBV5-4 and TRBJ2-3; maybe TRBD2 (6 bases). Trimming removed 3 bases at V and 3 bases at J, with 20 bases between. CDR1 is SGHNT and CDR2 is YYREEE in the germline V gene (reference sequence). The CDR3 is 17 residues long. The CDR3 here is CASSSLASARGTDTQYF. CDR3 DNA: TGTGCCAGCAGCTCGCTAGCGAGTGCTAGAGGGACAGATACGCAGTATTTT.